This T cell receptor (beta chain) was captured in a study of human T cells and chemical hapten exposure. TCRdb re-called the RACE reads through MiXCR, storing one row per CDR3 protein. Of 60,000 to 90,000 distinct CDR3 sequences in the sample, 8.5% to 10% were seen once. Time point given: healthy volunteer bleed at 6 weeks. It was unfractionated whole blood from which total RNA was extracted. Trimming took 2 bases from V and 7 from J; bases not matched to a gene: 9. This CDR3 region has 16 residues. Germline CDR1 ENHRY, CDR2 SYGVKD. The genes are TRBV10-3 and TRBJ1-2, with 11 bases fitting TRBD1. Material for sequencing was whole blood. This receptor was obtained from a female donor in good health. Some clones in this sample may be carry-over from other donors' samples. The CDR3 loop is CAISESGRTGGGGYTF. The CDR3 nucleotides read TGTGCCATCAGTGAGAGTGGAAGGACAGGGGGCGGTGGCTACACCTTC.